The next 30 T cell receptor beta chains were all read from a single sample in a study of cytomegalovirus exposure and HLA in healthy donors (dated by TCRdb to the late 2010s). The method behind the library was the immunoSEQ multiplex PCR assay. For the multiplex PCR, a mixture combining 60 forward primers for TCR Vbeta segments and 13 reverse primers for TCR Jbeta segments was used. Entries here come from immuneACCESS through TCRdb and include only in-frame sequences with V and J called. Some clones fail to appear in such tables; in the studies checked, an unresolved V gene covers under half of the shortfall, and the cause of the remainder is unknown. The table held for this sample gives 75,000 to 95,000 clones. Approximately 1.6% of the sample lies in the top ten. The specimen sequenced was PBMCs. Every receptor here comes from a woman aged 60 to 75 in good health and CMV-seronegative.

The rearrangement uses TRBV6-5 and TRBJ1-1; D uncertain. There are 15 residues in the CDR3. Trimming shortened V by 5 bases and J by 4 bases, and 17 bases separated the two germline ends. The V gene's germline CDR1 is MNHEY and CDR2 SVGAGI. The CDR3: CASSRPSDMSTEAFF. The CDR3 nucleotides are TGTGCCAGCAGTAGGCCGTCCGACATGAGCACTGAAGCTTTCTTT.

The chain links TRBV7-3 to TRBJ2-7; 7 positions match TRBD2. The germline gives CDR1 SGHTA, CDR2 FQGTGA. This CDR3 has 15 amino acids. V trimming: 4 bases; J trimming: 2 bases; junction bases outside the gene matches: 8. The CDR3 sequence is CASSSETSTTYEQYF. The CDR3 DNA sequence: TGTGCCAGCAGCTCAGAGACTAGCACTACCTACGAGCAGTACTTC.

To note about this clone: The junction does not match germline at one end; this may be a read error. V usage is TRBV27 and J usage is TRBJ2-7; 8 bases agree with TRBD1. In germline, CDR1 is MNHEY, CDR2 SMNVEV (reference sequence). The CDR3 sequence is 17 residues long. The chain's CDR3 is CASSLGRGQHVSYGQYF. In DNA form, the CDR3 reads TGTGCCAGCAGTTTAGGCAGGGGGCAGCACGTATCCTACGGGCAGTACTTC.

The rearrangement uses TRBV28 and TRBJ2-7; 8 nucleotides align to TRBD1. CDR1 is MDHEN and CDR2 is SYDVKM in the germline V gene. V was clipped by 4 bases and J by 2 bases; unmatched bases: 10. The CDR3 is 16 residues long. CDR3 sequence reads: CASSSPGTGDTYEQYF. The DNA of the CDR3 is TGTGCCAGCAGTTCTCCCGGGACAGGTGATACCTACGAGCAGTACTTC.

The chain combines TRBV19 with TRBJ1-2; TRBD1 aligns across 12 bases. V dropped 3 bases and J dropped 4; count of bases not matched to a gene: 6. CDR1 and CDR2 (germline): LNHDA, SQIVND (reference sequence). There are 16 residues in the CDR3. The CDR3: CASSIGGQGASYGYTF. CDR3 DNA: TGTGCCAGTAGTATTGGGGGACAGGGGGCTTCCTATGGCTACACCTTC.

This chain connects TRBV19 to TRBJ2-5, with D perhaps TRBD2 (6 bases). This CDR3 has 12 amino acids. V dropped 6 bases and J dropped 5 bases, with 10 bases sitting between them. CDR1 and CDR2 (germline): LNHDA, SQIVND (reference sequence). Here the CDR3 reads CASSRGMETQYF. CDR3 sequence (DNA): TGTGCCAGTAGCCGGGGGATGGAGACCCAGTACTTC.

The CDR3, as DNA: TGTGCCAGCAGCGTAAGGCCAGGGGACGAGCAGTACTTC. This codes for CASSVRPGDEQYF. The chain uses TRBV9 and TRBJ2-7; a weak D match, TRBD1 (6 bases). V dropped 1 base and J dropped 5 bases, with 10 bases sitting between them. Germline V gene lookup returns CDR1 SGDLS and CDR2 YYNGEE. CDR3 size: 13 residues.

The chain employs TRBV5-4 and TRBJ2-2, with a weak D call TRBD2 (5 bases). Germline assignment: CDR1 SGHNT and CDR2 YYREEE (reference sequence). Trimming stripped 4 bases from V and 6 bases from J, with 10 bases between. The CDR3 loop spans 13 amino acids. CDR3 DNA sequence: TGTGCCAGCAGCAGGGAGTGGGCCGGGGAGCTGTTTTTT. It yields the protein CASSREWAGELFF.

CDR3 nucleotide sequence: TGTGCCAGCAGGGGGGCCAGTAACTACGAGCAGTACTTC. Its translation is CASRGASNYEQYF. V gene TRBV28 combines with J gene TRBJ2-7; tentative D call: TRBD1 (6 bases). Germline CDR1 is MDHEN and CDR2 is SYDVKM. V lost 6 bases, J lost 3 bases, and 12 bases lay in between. The CDR3 totals 13 residues.

This chain joins TRBV7-9 and TRBJ2-5; 7 bases map to TRBD1. The J call may be faulty, since TRBJ2-7 better matches the DNA end. Per germline, CDR1 SEHNR and CDR2 FQNEAQ (reference sequence). The CDR3 has 17 residues. The CDR3 is CASSSNSAGTVTYEQYF. The CDR3 DNA is TGTGCCAGCAGCTCGAACTCCGCCGGGACAGTAACCTACGAGCAGTACTTC.

V and J are TRBV7-6 and TRBJ1-1, with TRBD1 as a possible D gene (5 bases). CDR1 and CDR2 (germline): SGHVS, FNYEAQ. The CDR3 contains 13 residues. V was clipped by 6 bases and J by 0 bases, with 8 bases between them. CDR3 sequence reads: CASSSTVNTEAFF. CDR3 DNA sequence: TGTGCCAGCAGTTCGACAGTGAACACTGAAGCTTTCTTT.

This chain uses TRBV19 with TRBJ1-2; a possible D gene is TRBD1 (6 bases). V was shortened by 5 bases and J by 8 bases, with 12 bases between the two germline ends. The CDR3 runs 12 residues. Germline-derived CDR1 and CDR2 are LNHDA and SQIVND (reference sequence). CDR3 nucleotides: TGTGCCAGTAGTCCGATCAGGGGCGGCTACACCTTC. Translating gives CASSPIRGGYTF.

The gene calls are TRBV5-6 and TRBJ2-7; perhaps TRBD1 as D (6 bases). The CDR3 is 12 amino acids. Between the trimmed V and J ends, which lost 3 bases and 3 bases, there was a span of 7 bases. Per the germline V gene, CDR1 is SGHDT and CDR2 is YYEEEE. The CDR3 here is CASSSRGYEQYF. The CDR3 DNA reads as TGTGCCAGCAGCTCCAGGGGCTACGAGCAGTACTTC.

The chain is built from TRBV5-4 and TRBJ1-1, with no clear D. CDR3 size: 15 residues. Germline loops: CDR1 SGHNT, CDR2 YYREEE (reference sequence). V lost 4 bases to trimming and J lost 1 base, with 14 bases between them. CDR3 in DNA: TGTGCCAGCAGCCCCTCGCCGGGATCGAACACTGAAGCTTTCTTT. It translates to CASSPSPGSNTEAFF.

This chain links TRBV6-6 with TRBJ1-1, with D possibly being TRBD1 (5 bases). The V end was cut by 7 bases, the J end by 3 bases, with 15 bases between. The CDR3 spans 14 residues. CDR1 is MNHNY and CDR2 is SVGAGI in the germline V gene (reference sequence). DNA for the CDR3: TGTGCCAGCACCATCCCCTGGGGGGACACTGAAGCTTTCTTT. Translating it yields CASTIPWGDTEAFF.

The CDR3 nucleotides are TGTGCCACCAGCAGAGACAGGGGGCTAGGAGATACGCAGTATTTT. As protein: CATSRDRGLGDTQYF. The chain combines TRBV15 with TRBJ2-3; 8 bases match TRBD1. The CDR3 is 15 residues long. Trimming cost V 0 bases and J 5 bases; bases outside gene matches: 4. CDR1 and CDR2 (germline): LNHNV, YYDKDF (reference sequence).

V is TRBV9 and J is TRBJ1-4; weak D call: TRBD1 (6 bases). The germline gives CDR1 SGDLS, CDR2 YYNGEE. This CDR3 has 15 residues. V lost 4 bases to trimming and J lost 4 bases, with 14 bases between them. CDR3 sequence (DNA): TGTGCCAGCAGCCCCCATAGGACAGTTAATGAAAAACTGTTTTTT. This gives the protein CASSPHRTVNEKLFF.

This chain uses TRBV6-6 with TRBJ2-1; 7 bases line up with TRBD2. The CDR3 totals 13 residues. CDR1 MNHNY and CDR2 SVGAGI come from the germline V gene (reference sequence). Trimming cost V 7 bases and J 10 bases; bases outside gene matches: 10. This chain's CDR3 is CASTERGDGEQFF. CDR3 nucleotide sequence: TGTGCCAGCACCGAACGGGGGGATGGAGAGCAGTTCTTC.

The chain joins TRBV19 to TRBJ2-2; TRBD1 aligns across 9 bases. With 5 bases clipped from V and 4 bases from J, the junction kept 11 bases outside the gene matches. Germline V gene sequence: CDR1 LNHDA, CDR2 SQIVND (reference sequence). This CDR3 has 17 residues. The CDR3 loop reads CASSRGQGQGFTGELFF. Written as DNA, the CDR3 is TGTGCCAGTAGTCGGGGGCAGGGACAGGGATTCACCGGGGAGCTGTTTTTT.

J is TRBJ1-2 and V is TRBV25-1; 7 positions agree with TRBD1. This CDR3 spans 15 amino acids. J was trimmed by 8 bases and V by 6 bases; bases with no gene match: 15. The germline gives CDR1 MGHDK, CDR2 SYGVNS. For the CDR3, the DNA is TGTGCCAGCAGCGAACCGGGGACAGCCTATAGGGGCTACACCTTC. This translates into CASSEPGTAYRGYTF.

The V call is TRBV10-1, the J call TRBJ2-3, with 10 bases aligning to TRBD1. V lost 2 bases and J lost 7; bases outside the gene matches: 18. The germline V gene encodes CDR1 WNHNN and CDR2 SYGVQD (reference sequence). This CDR3 is 19 amino acids long. The CDR3 DNA follows: TGCGCCAGCAGTGAGGGGACAGGGGCAGAGGTAAAAATAAAAAATACGCAGTATTTT. Protein sequence: CASSEGTGAEVKIKNTQYF.

The genes are TRBV30 and TRBJ1-1; 8 nucleotides line up with TRBD1. CDR3 length equals 15 residues. The germline gives CDR1 GTSNPN, CDR2 SVGIG (reference sequence). V trimming: 4 bases; J trimming: 3 bases; junction bases outside the gene matches: 10. CDR3 sequence: CAWKVATGGHTEAFF. For the CDR3, the DNA is TGTGCCTGGAAAGTAGCTACAGGGGGTCACACTGAAGCTTTCTTT.

V and J are TRBV27 and TRBJ1-5; 12 bases fit TRBD1. CDR3 length: 17 residues. V shed 6 bases and J 6 bases; nucleotides not matched to a gene: 12. Germline V gives CDR1 MNHEY, CDR2 SMNVEV (reference sequence). The CDR3 DNA reads TGTGCCAGCAGGCGGGTAGCGGGGACAGGGGGCGGTCAGCCCCAGCATTTT. Translating gives CASRRVAGTGGGQPQHF.

The rearrangement uses TRBV4-2 and TRBJ2-3; 11 bases agree with TRBD2. CDR3 length: 16 residues. Trimming removed 1 base from V and 1 base from J; junction bases left unmatched: 1. CDR1 and CDR2 (germline): LGHNA, YNFKEQ. The CDR3 bases are TGTGCCAGCAGCCAAGTTAGCGGGAGGGGCACAGATACGCAGTATTTT. Translated: CASSQVSGRGTDTQYF.

The chain couples TRBV20-1 to TRBJ1-1, with D perhaps matching TRBD1 (6 bases). V was trimmed by 7 bases and J by 3 bases, leaving 9 bases between them. In germline, CDR1 is DFQATT, CDR2 SNEGSKA (reference sequence). The CDR3 totals 11 residues. In DNA form, the CDR3 reads TGCAGTGTTGGGGGCCACACTGAAGCTTTCTTT. Translation gives CSVGGHTEAFF.

J is TRBJ1-4 and V is TRBV5-1; 7 nucleotides line up with TRBD1. V trimming: 4 bases; J trimming: 4 bases; junction bases outside the gene matches: 7. This CDR3 spans 15 amino acids. Germline loops: CDR1 SGHRS, CDR2 YFSETQ. The CDR3 protein is CASSPGQAINEKLFF. CDR3 in DNA: TGCGCCAGCAGCCCTGGACAGGCCATTAATGAAAAACTGTTTTTT.

V and J are TRBV11-3 and TRBJ2-2; TRBD2 matches 10 bases. Losses at the gene ends were 4 bases for V and 3 bases for J; bases not matched to a gene: 11. The CDR3 covers 18 residues. CDR1 and CDR2 (germline): SGHNT, YENEEA. The CDR3 region has the DNA TGTGCCAGCAGCTCCCGGTGGAGCGGGAGGGCCGACACCGGGGAGCTGTTTTTT. It yields the protein CASSSRWSGRADTGELFF.

The chain has TRBV2 and TRBJ2-6; D not certain. This CDR3 has 14 amino acids. With 7 bases removed from V and 2 bases from J, the gap between germline ends came to 9 bases. Germline V gene data show CDR1 as SNHLY and CDR2 as FYNNEI. CDR3 sequence reads: CASTPSAGANVLTF. CDR3 DNA: TGTGCCAGCACCCCCTCAGCTGGGGCCAACGTCCTGACTTTC.

CDR3 nucleotide sequence: TGTGCCAGCAGTTCTGGGGGACAGGGGGCGTGGGAGCAGTACTTC. It translates to CASSSGGQGAWEQYF. This chain joins TRBV28 and TRBJ2-7; TRBD1 agrees at 12 bases. Trimming removed 4 bases from V and 7 bases from J; junction bases left unmatched: 8. The CDR3 length is 15 residues. Germline lookup yields CDR1 MDHEN and CDR2 SYDVKM.

The chain is built from TRBV5-4 and TRBJ2-3; 9 bases are shared with TRBD2. J lost 6 bases, V lost 4 bases, and 12 bases had no gene match. The CDR3 is 16 residues long. In germline, CDR1 is SGHNT, CDR2 YYREEE (reference sequence). CDR3: CASSPLREGPRDTQYF. The CDR3 DNA follows: TGTGCCAGCAGCCCACTGCGGGAGGGGCCCAGGGATACGCAGTATTTT.